This T cell receptor beta chain emerged from a study of metastatic and nonmetastatic thyroid tumors (dated by TCRdb to 2018 to 2021). Concerning the study at large: Repertoires from peripheral blood and from tumor or nodule tissue samples of malignant and benign thyroid patients were compared. On the study overall, not on this receptor specifically: In both blood and tumor samples, malignant tumors were reported to have significantly higher TCR beta diversity than benign nodules.

None of the patients had been given any treatment before thyroid surgery. The study retrospectively analysed patient clinical samples collected from the early 2010s to the late 2010s using T-cell receptor beta sequencing. Between the V and J ends, shortened by 6 bases and 6 bases respectively, the junction contains 17 bases. The CDR3 contains 14 residues, cysteine and phenylalanine counted. Just CDR3 DNA is preserved here, 42 bases in frame from base 1. CDR1 and CDR2 are read off the germline V gene (reference sequence) as DFQATT and SNEGSKA. A remark on this clone: No antigen is known for it. No qualities accompany the bases; no much larger clone lies one base away.

Preparation of the library involved PCR. Sequencing was carried out with an Illumina HiSeq 4000. High-throughput sequencing was used to profile the TCR beta-chain CDR3 region of every patient. As for the original processing: CDR3 differences across clinicopathological groups were used to build a classifier for discriminating distant-metastatic papillary thyroid cancer patients. The Shannon index was used to measure repertoire diversity, and the Morisita-Horn index was used to measure how similar tumor and blood repertoires were. TCRdb applied fastp at Q25 and MiXCR to the public reads, then kept only in-frame beta chains. What appears here as the V and J calls and clone size reflects TCRdb's work, not the paper's. The sample records about 16,000 clones, around 31% of which are singletons. Around 13% of the sample belongs to the ten largest clones.

This sequence was found in a male donor with papillary thyroid cancer or a benign thyroid nodule (not recorded which). Some clones in this sample may be carry-over from other donors' samples. The chain joins TRBV20-1 to TRBJ1-4, with a weak D call of TRBD1 (6 bases match). Specimen: tumor tissue. The DNA reads as follows: TGCAGTGCCATCACGGGGGGCCCATATGAAAAACTGTTTTTT. This is translated as CSAITGGPYEKLFF.